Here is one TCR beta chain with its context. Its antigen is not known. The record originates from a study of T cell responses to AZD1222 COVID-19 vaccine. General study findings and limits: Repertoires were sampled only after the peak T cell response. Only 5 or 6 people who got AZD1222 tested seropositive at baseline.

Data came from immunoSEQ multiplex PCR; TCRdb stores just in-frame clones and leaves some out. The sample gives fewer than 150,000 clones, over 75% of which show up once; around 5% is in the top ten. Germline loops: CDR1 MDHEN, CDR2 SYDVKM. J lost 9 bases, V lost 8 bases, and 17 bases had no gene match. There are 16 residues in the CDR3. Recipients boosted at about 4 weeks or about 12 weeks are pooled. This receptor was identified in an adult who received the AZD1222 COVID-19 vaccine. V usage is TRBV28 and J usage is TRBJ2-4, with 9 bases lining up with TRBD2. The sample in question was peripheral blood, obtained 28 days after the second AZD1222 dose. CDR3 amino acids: CASVGMSGGQEGIQYF. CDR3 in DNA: TGTGCCAGCGTGGGGATGAGCGGGGGGCAGGAGGGCATTCAGTACTTC.